This TCR beta chain came from a study of shared clonotypes between healthy human individuals. Turning to the study itself: The donor group consisted of two women and a few men, aged 18 to 49. The study used three CD4 naive, three CD4 memory, two CD8 naive and one CD8 memory plate per donor.

This clone was picked up one time. Its specificity is not known. Produced via immunoSEQ multiplex PCR; TCRdb's table is partial and in-frame only. The sample yields over 850,000 clones, 70% to 80% seen once. General study findings and limits: Naive subsets tended to show greater estimated richness than memory subsets. Investigators expected sequencing depth to affect clonotype sharing among donors.

The V gene's germline CDR1 is WNHNN and CDR2 SYGVQD (reference sequence). Trimming pared 0 bases from V and 6 bases from J, leaving 6 bases between. CDR3 size: 13 residues. This sequence was found in a man aged 18 to 30 in good health. Some clones in this sample may be carry-over from other donors' samples. The chain uses TRBV10-1 and TRBJ1-5; D uncertain. What was sequenced was memory CD4+ T cells from PBMCs. The subset denotes: CD45RA-negative fraction. The CDR3 DNA sequence: TGCGCCAGCAGTGAGTCGACGAGTCAGCCCCAGCATTTT. Its protein product is CASSESTSQPQHF.